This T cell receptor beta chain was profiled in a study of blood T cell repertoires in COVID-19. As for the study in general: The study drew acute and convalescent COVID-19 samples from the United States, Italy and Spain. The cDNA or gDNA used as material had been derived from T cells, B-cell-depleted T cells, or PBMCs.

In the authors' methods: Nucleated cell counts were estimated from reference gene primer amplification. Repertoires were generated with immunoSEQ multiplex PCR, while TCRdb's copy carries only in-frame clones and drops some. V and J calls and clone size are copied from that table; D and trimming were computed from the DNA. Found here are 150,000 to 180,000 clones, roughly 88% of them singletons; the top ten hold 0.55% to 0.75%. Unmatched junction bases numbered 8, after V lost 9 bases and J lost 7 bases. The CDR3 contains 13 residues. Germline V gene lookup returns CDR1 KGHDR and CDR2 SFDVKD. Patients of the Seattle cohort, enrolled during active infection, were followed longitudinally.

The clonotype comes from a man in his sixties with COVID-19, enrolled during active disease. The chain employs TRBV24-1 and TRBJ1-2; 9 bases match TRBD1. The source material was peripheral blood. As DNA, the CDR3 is TGTGCCACCCAGGGACAGGGCGTACCTGGCTACACCTTC. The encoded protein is CATQGQGVPGYTF.